This record covers a single T cell receptor (beta chain). This record comes from a study of CD8 T cells in Susac syndrome. The CDR3 covers 13 residues. V dropped 7 bases and J dropped 9 bases, with 13 bases sitting between them. Germline CDR1 is MNHEY and CDR2 is SVGAGI. Random hexamers primed reverse transcription of 0.5 to 1 ug RNA. Each CDR3 protein is one row after TCRdb ran MiXCR on the immunoSEQ multiplex PCR reads. Of around 200,000 distinct CDR3 sequences listed, 85% to 95% are singletons. The receptor comes from a human donor with multiple sclerosis. The chain recombines TRBV6-5 with TRBJ1-6; no reliable D call. The specimen sequenced was CD4+ T cells from PBMCs. This chain's CDR3 is CASTPGITSPLHF. The CDR3 DNA reads as TGTGCCAGCACCCCCGGGATCACTTCACCCCTCCACTTT.